This T cell receptor beta chain is from a study of T cell repertoires in cytomegalovirus infection. Study context: Public TCR beta signatures indicated both CMV infection and matching HLA type.

TCRdb re-called the reads through MiXCR, storing one row per CDR3 protein. Of fewer than 350,000 distinct CDR3 sequences listed, just under 30% are singletons. With respect to this clonotype: Its antigen is unknown.

Study-wide points: There were carriers of CMV plus the relevant HLA, and cumulative public TCR beta family frequency identified them. CMV-specific HLA-C-restricted TCR beta clonotypes dominated the ex vivo response.

The sequences come from cultured PBMCs, collected from culture after CMV antigen stimulation. The TCR was taken from a human donor in good health (CMV status not recorded). Some clones in this sample may be carry-over from other donors' samples.

CDR3 sequence (DNA): TGCAGTGCTAGAGTGCTGGGGAGCAGCGACAATCAGCCCCAGCATTTT. Protein: CSARVLGSSDNQPQHF. This chain links TRBV20-1 with TRBJ1-5; the D is unclear. Germline assignment: CDR1 DFQATT and CDR2 SNEGSKA (reference sequence). The V gene lost 1 base and the J gene lost 3 bases, with 16 bases spanning the gap. The CDR3 covers 16 residues.